A selection of T cell receptor beta chains follows, all from one sample in a study of shared clonotypes between healthy human individuals. Here immunoSEQ multiplex PCR was the method, and the copy in TCRdb shows in-frame clones only, minus some. The table lists millions of clones, just over 90% of them singletons, with around 0.14% in the top ten. Sample: naive CD4+ T cells sorted from blood. The receptors stem from a man aged 18 to 29 in good health. The CDR3 runs from the conserved cysteine through the conserved F or W. The D gene is left open where the match is weak. Size values are once, few and many counts, or a class for expanded clones, and some rows have none.

- TRBJ2-7 TRBV2 - TGTGCCAGCCTAGCAGGATACGAGCAGTACTTC CASLAGYEQYF
TRBD2 TRBJ2-5 TRBV5-5 once TGTGCCAGCAGCTTGGGGGGTCTAGCGGGAGACCAAGAGACCCAGTACTTC CASSLGGLAGDQETQYF
TRBD1 TRBJ2-5 TRBV7-9 - TGTGCCAGCAGCTCTTCCGGGACAGGGCAGACCCAGTACTTC CASSSSGTGQTQYF
- TRBJ2-1 TRBV2 - TGTGCCAGCAGTCTAGGGACGGGGGATGAGCAGTTCTTC CASSLGTGDEQFF
TRBD1 TRBJ1-5 TRBV7-9 - TGTGCCAGCAGCTTAGCGCAAGGGACAGGGAATCAGCCCCAGCATTTT CASSLAQGTGNQPQHF
- TRBJ2-3 TRBV30 - TGTGCCTGGAGTCCGCTGACCCGTTCCTATGGAGATACGCAGTATTTT CAWSPLTRSYGDTQYF
- TRBJ2-6 TRBV25-1 - TGTGCCAGCAGTGAGTCTAGGGGTACTGGGGCCAACGTCCTGACTTTC CASSESRGTGANVLTF
- TRBJ2-1 TRBV25-1 once TGTGCCAGCAGCCCCTCCGGGACATTCAATGAGCAGTTCTTC CASSPSGTFNEQFF
- TRBJ1-2 TRBV18 - TGTGCCAGCTCACCTGCCGACAGCTATGGCTACACCTTC CASSPADSYGYTF
TRBD1 TRBJ1-6 TRBV28 - TGTGCCAGCAGTTTATACAGGGGAACCTATAATTCACCCCTCCACTTT CASSLYRGTYNSPLHF
TRBD1 TRBJ2-2 TRBV10-1 - TGCGCCAGCAGTGCGTCCAGGGGGTCGGCCGGGGAGCTGTTTTTT CASSASRGSAGELFF
- TRBJ2-3 TRBV11-2 - TGTGCCAGCTCCTTCAGGACTAGCACAGATACGCAGTATTTT CASSFRTSTDTQYF
TRBD2 TRBJ2-1 TRBV5-4 - TGTGCCAGCAGCCCGACACCACTAGCGGAGTCCTACAATGAGCAGTTCTTC CASSPTPLAESYNEQFF
TRBD1 TRBJ1-2 TRBV11-2 - TGTGCCAGCAGCGACGGGACAGGGAATAACTATGGCTACACCTTC CASSDGTGNNYGYTF
- TRBJ2-7 TRBV6-6 - TGTGCCAGCAGTTACTCCGAGGAAGTCGAGCAGTACTTC CASSYSEEVEQYF
- TRBJ1-4 TRBV4-3 - TGCGCCAGCAGCCAAGATCCAGGGGATGAAAAACTGTTTTTT CASSQDPGDEKLFF
- TRBJ1-2 TRBV18 - TGTGCCAGCTCACCACCGGGAGGGAACTATGGCTACACCTTC CASSPPGGNYGYTF
- TRBJ1-3 TRBV29-1 - TGCAGCGTTGCAGACTCTGGAAACACCATATATTTT CSVADSGNTIYF
- TRBJ2-1 TRBV18 - TGTGCCAGCTCACCCAGCGCGCCAAATGAGCAGTTCTTC CASSPSAPNEQFF
TRBD1 TRBJ1-4 TRBV12-5 - TGTGCTAGTGGTTTGGTACCGACAGGGGGCAATGAAAAACTGTTTTTT CASGLVPTGGNEKLFF
TRBD1 TRBJ2-7 TRBV18 once TGTGCCAGCTCACCGGACAGGTTCTCCTACGAGCAGTACTTC CASSPDRFSYEQYF
- TRBJ2-3 TRBV25-1 - TGTGCCAGCAGTAGGACAGTTAGCGAAGATACGCAGTATTTT CASSRTVSEDTQYF
- TRBJ2-4 TRBV2 - TGTGCCAGCAGTGAATCAGAACCCAAAAACATTCAGTACTTC CASSESEPKNIQYF
- TRBJ2-1 TRBV6-5 - TGTGCCAGCAGTTACTCGACTTGGTTTAATGAGCAGTTCTTC CASSYSTWFNEQFF
- TRBJ2-1 TRBV7-7 - TGTGCTAGCAGCTCAGGAGGCGTGGCTGAGCAGTTCTTC CASSSGGVAEQFF
- TRBJ2-3 TRBV19 - TGTGCCAGTAGTATAGAACAGGGAGGGACAGATACGCAGTATTTT CASSIEQGGTDTQYF
- TRBJ1-5 TRBV6-5 few TGTGCCAGCAGTTTAACGGCAGGGAATAGTCCCCAGCATTTT CASSLTAGNSPQHF
- TRBJ2-7 TRBV11-2 - TGTGCCAGCAGCCATGACAGCTACGAGCAGTACTTC CASSHDSYEQYF
- TRBJ2-7 TRBV4-1 - TGCGCCAGCAGCCAAGTACCCCGGGACACTTACTACGAGCAGTACTTC CASSQVPRDTYYEQYF
- TRBJ1-1 TRBV7-2 - TGTGCCAGCAGCTTAGTTCCAGGGACCACTTCGGCAGCTTTCTTT CASSLVPGTTSAAFF
- TRBJ1-2 TRBV11-2 - TGTGCCAGCAGCTTATCTCGGGGACTTGAGGGCTACACCTTC CASSLSRGLEGYTF
TRBD1 TRBJ1-2 TRBV14 once TGTGCCAGCAGCCAAGTCCAGGGGGCCACTGGTGGCTACACCTTC CASSQVQGATGGYTF
TRBD1 TRBJ1-6 TRBV27 - TGTGCCAGCAGTTTAATTCCCGGGACAGGGAACTCACCCCTCCACTTT CASSLIPGTGNSPLHF
TRBD1 TRBJ2-2 TRBV19 once TGTGCCAGTAGTATAGGACAGGGGGACACCGGGGAGCTGTTTTTT CASSIGQGDTGELFF
- TRBJ1-1 TRBV18 - TGTGCCAGCTCACCTGGGGCGACTTTGGTGGGCACTGAAGCTTTCTTT CASSPGATLVGTEAFF
- TRBJ1-6 TRBV7-2 - TGTGCCAGCAGCTTAGCCCTAAATAATTCACCCCTCCACTTT CASSLALNNSPLHF
- TRBJ2-4 TRBV13 once TGTGCCAGCAGCGGGGGGACAGATCCAGACCCCTCTAGGGAGTCCTTC CASSGGTDPDPSRESF
TRBD2 TRBJ2-7 TRBV5-4 - TGTGCCAGCAGCCTTCGGGAGGAGGGCGAGCAGTACTTC CASSLREEGEQYF
- TRBJ1-1 TRBV6-5 - TGTGCCAGCAGTTACTCCGGACGGGGAGTAGACACTGAAGCTTTCTTT CASSYSGRGVDTEAFF
- TRBJ2-2 TRBV6-6 - TGTGCCAGCAGTTCTGCGGACAGCACCGGGGAGCTGTTTTTT CASSSADSTGELFF
- TRBJ2-1 TRBV7-9 - TGTGCCAGCAGCCGACTCGGACAAACCTTTTACAATGAGCAGTTCTTC CASSRLGQTFYNEQFF
- TRBJ1-5 TRBV7-3 - TGTGCCAGCAGCTGGGACGCGAATCAGCCCCAGCATTTT CASSWDANQPQHF
- TRBJ2-7 TRBV11-2 once TGTGCCAGCAGCTTTTCATCGTCAGAGCAGTACTTC CASSFSSSEQYF
- TRBJ1-1 TRBV11-2 - TGTGCCAGCAGCTTTTTACAGGGAAACACTGAAGCTTTCTTT CASSFLQGNTEAFF
- TRBJ1-4 TRBV10-1 - TGCGCCAGCAGTAAAAGTGGGACTGATGAAAAACTGTTTTTT CASSKSGTDEKLFF